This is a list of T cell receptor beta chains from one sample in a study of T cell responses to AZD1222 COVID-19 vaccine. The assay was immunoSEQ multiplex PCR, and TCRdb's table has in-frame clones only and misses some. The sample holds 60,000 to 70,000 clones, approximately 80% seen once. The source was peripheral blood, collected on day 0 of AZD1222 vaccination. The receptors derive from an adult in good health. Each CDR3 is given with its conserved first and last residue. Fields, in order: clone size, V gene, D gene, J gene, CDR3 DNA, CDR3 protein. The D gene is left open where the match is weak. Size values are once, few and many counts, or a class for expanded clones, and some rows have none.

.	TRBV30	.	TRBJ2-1	TGTGCCTGGAGTGGGGGGCCCCCCGACAATGAGCAGTTCTTC	CAWSGGPPDNEQFF
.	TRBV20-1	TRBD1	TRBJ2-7	TGCAGTGCAAAAGGACAGGGCGAGTACTTC	CSAKGQGEYF
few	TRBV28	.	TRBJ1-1	TGTGCCAGCACGACTTACGGACGGATGAACACTGAAGCTTTCTTT	CASTTYGRMNTEAFF
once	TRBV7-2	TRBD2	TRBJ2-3	TGTGCCAGCAGCTTATTCAGCGGGGAGAGCACAGATACGCAGTATTTT	CASSLFSGESTDTQYF
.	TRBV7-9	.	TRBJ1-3	TGTGCCAGCAGCTACCGAAATGTTATTTCTGGAAACACCATATATTTT	CASSYRNVISGNTIYF
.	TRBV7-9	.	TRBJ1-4	TGTGCCAGCAGCCTCGATTTATCAACTAATGAAAAACTGTTTTTT	CASSLDLSTNEKLFF
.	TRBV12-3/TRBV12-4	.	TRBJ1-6	TGTGCCAGCAGTTTCGAAAACCGCTCACCCCTCCACTTT	CASSFENRSPLHF
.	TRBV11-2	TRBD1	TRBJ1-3	TGTGCCAGCAGCTCCTTGCTCAGGGGGCCGGCTGGAAACACCATATATTTT	CASSSLLRGPAGNTIYF
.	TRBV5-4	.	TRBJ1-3	TGTGCCAGCAGCTTGGCGGGAGACACCATATATTTT	CASSLAGDTIYF
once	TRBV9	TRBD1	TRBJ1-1	TGTGCCAGCAGCCAGGGACAGTTCATGAACACTGAAGCTTTCTTT	CASSQGQFMNTEAFF
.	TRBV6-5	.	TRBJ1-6	TGTGCCAGCAGTTACTCGTTAGGGTCGAATTCACCCCTCCACTTT	CASSYSLGSNSPLHF
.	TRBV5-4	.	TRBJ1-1	TGTGCCAGCAGCTCCCCTACAGACACTGAAGCTTTCTTT	CASSSPTDTEAFF
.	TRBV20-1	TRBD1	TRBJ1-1	TGCAGTGCTAGTAATTGGGGGACAGGGGCCTGGGTCACTGAAGCTTTCTTT	CSASNWGTGAWVTEAFF
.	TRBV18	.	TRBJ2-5	TGTGCCAGCTCACCGGGCCTGGAGGGACTGGGATACTTC	CASSPGLEGLGYF
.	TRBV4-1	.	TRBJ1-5	TGCGCCAGCAGCCCGCGAGCAGGGACCTCAAGCAATCAGCCCCAGCATTTT	CASSPRAGTSSNQPQHF
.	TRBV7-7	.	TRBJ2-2	TGTGCCAGCAGCTTCGGGCCCCTCAGTGTAGCCGGGGAGCTGTTTTTT	CASSFGPLSVAGELFF
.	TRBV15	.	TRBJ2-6	TGTGCCACCAGCGGACGGACCTCTGGGGCCAACGTCCTGACTTTC	CATSGRTSGANVLTF
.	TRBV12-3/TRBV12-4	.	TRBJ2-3	TGTGCCAGCAGTCCGGGCACAGATACGCAGTATTTT	CASSPGTDTQYF
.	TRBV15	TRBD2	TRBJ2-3	TGTGCCACCAGCGGGGGGCTAGCGGGGCGCACAGATACGCAGTATTTT	CATSGGLAGRTDTQYF
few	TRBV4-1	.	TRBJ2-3	TGCGCCAGCAGCCAAGAAAGTTCTACAGGAGGTAACACAGATACGCAGTATTTT	CASSQESSTGGNTDTQYF
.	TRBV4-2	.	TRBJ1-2	TGTGCCAGCAGCCAAGAATTCCCTTTCGCAGGTGGAAGCTATGGCTACACCTTC	CASSQEFPFAGGSYGYTF
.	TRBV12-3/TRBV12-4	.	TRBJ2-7	TGTGCCAGCAGTTTACAGTCCTACGAGCAGTACTTC	CASSLQSYEQYF
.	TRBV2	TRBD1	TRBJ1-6	TGTGCCAGCAGCCCACAGGGGAGTAATTCACCCCTCCACTTT	CASSPQGSNSPLHF
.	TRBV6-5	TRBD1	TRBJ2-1	TGTGCCAGCAGAAGGGGACAGGTTAGCTACAATGAGCAGTTCTTC	CASRRGQVSYNEQFF
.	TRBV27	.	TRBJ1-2	TGTGCCAGCACCCCCTCCGGGAGGGGACGCAATGGCTACACCTTC	CASTPSGRGRNGYTF
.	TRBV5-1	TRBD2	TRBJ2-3	TGCGCCAGCAGCCGGGGAGCGGGGGGGCCCACAGATACGCAGTATTTT	CASSRGAGGPTDTQYF
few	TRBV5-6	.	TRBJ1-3	TGTGCCAGCAGCTCCTACCGACTGGACTCTGGAAACACCATATATTTT	CASSSYRLDSGNTIYF
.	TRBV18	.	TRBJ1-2	TGTGCCAGCTCACCACCCAGGGCACACTATGGCTACACCTTC	CASSPPRAHYGYTF
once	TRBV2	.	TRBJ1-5	TGTGCCAGCAGGGAAGCAGGGAGCAATCAGCCCCAGCATTTT	CASREAGSNQPQHF
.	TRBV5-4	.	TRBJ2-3	TGTGCCAGCAGCCTCCAACTTCGGGACGAGGGCACGCAGTATTTT	CASSLQLRDEGTQYF
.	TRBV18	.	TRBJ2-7	TGTGCCAGCTCCCGAGTTACCTACGAGCAGTACTTC	CASSRVTYEQYF
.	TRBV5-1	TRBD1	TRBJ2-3	TGCGCCAGCACAAGGACAGGGAAGACAGATACGCAGTATTTT	CASTRTGKTDTQYF
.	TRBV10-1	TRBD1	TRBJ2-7	TGCGCCAGCAGTGAGACAGGGGGCAGCGACGAGCAGTACTTC	CASSETGGSDEQYF
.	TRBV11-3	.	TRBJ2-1	TGTGCCAGCAGCCCCAGTAACGGCTCCTACAATGAGCAGTTCTTC	CASSPSNGSYNEQFF
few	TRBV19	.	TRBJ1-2	TGTGCCAGTAGTATGCTGGATCCGCCTAACTATGGCTACACCTTC	CASSMLDPPNYGYTF
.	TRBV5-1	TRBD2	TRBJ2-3	TGCGCCAGCAGCTTGGCTAGCGGGGGACGGAGGGATACGCAGTATTTT	CASSLASGGRRDTQYF
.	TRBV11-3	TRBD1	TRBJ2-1	TGTGCCAGCAGCTTAGAGGGGACAGGGGGTCGCAATGAGCAGTTCTTC	CASSLEGTGGRNEQFF